Here is one T cell receptor beta chain with its context. The data derive from a study of early T cells in non-severe SARS-CoV-2 infection. Study-level information: Bulk RNA from unsorted whole blood was sequenced; chains were unpaired.

TCRdb fed the 5' RACE reads into MiXCR, producing one record per CDR3 protein. The sample shows about 80,000 distinct CDR3 sequences, 11% to 15% of them seen only once. Germline V lookup: CDR1 LGHNA, CDR2 YSLEER. This CDR3 is 14 amino acids long. V gave up 4 bases and J gave up 1 base, with 9 bases separating them. Sequencing was performed on whole blood. The source is an adult who was a healthcare worker with PCR-confirmed SARS-CoV-2 infection or an uninfected control (not recorded which). The V and J genes are TRBV4-3 and TRBJ2-3, with D perhaps assigned TRBD1 or TRBD2 (5 bases each). CDR3 bases: TGCGCCAGCAGCCGGGGACCTGGCACAGATACGCAGTATTTT. Translated, it gives CASSRGPGTDTQYF.